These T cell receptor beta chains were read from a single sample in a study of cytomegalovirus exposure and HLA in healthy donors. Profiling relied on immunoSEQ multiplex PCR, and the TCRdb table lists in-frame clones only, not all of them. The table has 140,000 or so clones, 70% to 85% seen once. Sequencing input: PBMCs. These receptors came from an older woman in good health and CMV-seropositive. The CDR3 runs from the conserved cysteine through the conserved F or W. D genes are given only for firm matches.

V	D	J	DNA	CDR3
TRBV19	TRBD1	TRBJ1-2	TGTGCCAGTAGCTTCGGACAGGGGGCGAGTGGCTACACCTTC	CASSFGQGASGYTF
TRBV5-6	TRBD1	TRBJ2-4	TGTGCCAGCTTCAGGGGGCGCGGAACCAAAAACATTCAGTACTTC	CASFRGRGTKNIQYF
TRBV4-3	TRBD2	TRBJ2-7	TGCGCCAGCAGCCAAGATTTGCCACTAGCGGGAGGTCACGAGCAGTACTTC	CASSQDLPLAGGHEQYF
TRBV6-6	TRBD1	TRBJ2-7	TGTGCCAGCACGGTGGGACAGCGTGCCTACGAGCAGTACTTC	CASTVGQRAYEQYF
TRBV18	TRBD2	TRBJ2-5	TGTGCCAGCTCACCTCTGGGACTAGCGAAAGAGACCCAGTACTTC	CASSPLGLAKETQYF
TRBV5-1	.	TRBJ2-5	TGCGCCAGCAGCTTGGGAGGGCTAGACCAAGAGACCCAGTACTTC	CASSLGGLDQETQYF
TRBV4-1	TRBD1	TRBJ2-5	TGCGCCAGCAGCCAAGAGGGGACAGGGAGAACTAACTTC	CASSQEGTGRTNF
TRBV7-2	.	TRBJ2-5	TGTGCCAGCAGCCCCGGAGGGCGGGCTCAAGAGACCCAGTACTTC	CASSPGGRAQETQYF
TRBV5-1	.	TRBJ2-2	TGCGCCAGCAGCTTAAGGGGCGCCGGGGAGCTGTTTTTT	CASSLRGAGELFF
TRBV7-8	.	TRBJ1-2	TGTGCCAGCAGCTCCAGGGCCGACTATGGCTACACCTTC	CASSSRADYGYTF
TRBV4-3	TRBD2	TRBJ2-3	TGCGCCAGCAGCCCCCGGGTAGCGGGAGTTACAGATACGCAGTATTTT	CASSPRVAGVTDTQYF
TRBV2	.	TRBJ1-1	TGTGCCAGCAGTGAGGCCAGGGTGGGCACTGAAGCTTTCTTT	CASSEARVGTEAFF
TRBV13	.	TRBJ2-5	TGTGCCAGCAGCTCGAGAGAGACCCAGTACTTC	CASSSRETQYF
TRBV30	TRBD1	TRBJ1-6	TGTGCCTGGGGACATGCCCAGGGGGGTAATTCACCCCTCCACTTT	CAWGHAQGGNSPLHF
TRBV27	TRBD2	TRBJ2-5	TGTGCCAGCAGTTACCGACTAGCAGAGACCCAGTACTTC	CASSYRLAETQYF
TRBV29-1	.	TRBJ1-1	TGCAGCGTTGAACGGGGAGTGCCTGAAGCTTTCTTT	CSVERGVPEAFF
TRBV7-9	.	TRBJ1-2	TGTGCCAGCAGCTTAGGATCCGGGGACTATGGCTACACCTTC	CASSLGSGDYGYTF
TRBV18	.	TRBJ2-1	TGTGCCAGCTCACCACGTGACACTACTCCAGGGGTACACAATGAGCAGTTCTTC	CASSPRDTTPGVHNEQFF
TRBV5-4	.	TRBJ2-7	TGTGCCAGCAGCTTGCCAGGGGCCTACGAGCAGTACTTC	CASSLPGAYEQYF
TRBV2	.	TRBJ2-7	TGTGCCAGCATCCCCGATCTAACTCGGAGCTCCTACGAGCAGTACTTC	CASIPDLTRSSYEQYF
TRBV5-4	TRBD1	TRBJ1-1	TGTGCCAGCACCGCACAGGGGGTGAACACTGAAGCTTTCTTT	CASTAQGVNTEAFF
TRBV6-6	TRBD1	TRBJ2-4	TGTGCCAGCAGTCCCCCGACAGGGAATAGGAACATTCAGTACTTC	CASSPPTGNRNIQYF
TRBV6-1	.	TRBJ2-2	TGTGCCAGCAGTATCACACGTACCGGGGAGCTGTTTTTT	CASSITRTGELFF